This TCR beta chain was captured by sequencing in a study of blood T cells in healthy people across ages. Drawing of peripheral blood yielded roughly 10 milliliters from each donor. With each sample, at least 5 micrograms of total RNA were extracted. Primers used in a second PCR of roughly 6 to 12 cycles were a sample-barcoded 5' primer and a J-beta primer mix. A tag from a template-switch adaptor with 12 random nucleotides marked each cDNA molecule. TCRdb re-derived calls from the 5' RACE reads in MiXCR, one entry per CDR3 protein. The table includes about 1.8 million distinct CDR3 sequences, about 49% detected once. The ends were cut back, 0 bases at V and 9 bases at J, with 21 bases in the middle. The length of the CDR3 is 17 residues. From germline, CDR1 is LGHNA and CDR2 YNFKEQ.

The sequenced sample consisted of blood. The source is a woman aged 40 to 49 in good health. The genes are TRBV4-2 and TRBJ2-4; D possibly matches TRBD1 or TRBD2 (5 bases each). The CDR3 sequence: CASSQDNGILAGGIQYF. CDR3 bases: TGTGCCAGCAGCCAAGATAACGGAATATTAGCTGGGGGCATTCAGTACTTC.